This T cell receptor beta chain originates from a study of T cell clones after liver transplantation. Overall study: TCRbeta sequencing after a pre-transplant mixed lymphocyte reaction identified graft-donor-reactive clones, later tracked in post-transplant blood. Subjects received no induction therapy and standard immunosuppression until randomization at 12-24 months post-transplant. Tolerant meant at least one year fully off immunosuppression without liver enzymes above twice normal.

The V and J ends lost 3 bases and 6 bases respectively, with 9 bases between them. The germline V gene encodes CDR1 MRHNA and CDR2 SNTAGT. The CDR3 has 14 amino acids. Clones were sequenced by immunoSEQ multiplex PCR, and TCRdb holds only the in-frame ones, with some missing. The sample contains roughly 100,000 clones, around four fifths of which appear only once. This clone has just one count. This chain joins TRBV6-4 and TRBJ1-6; D is possibly TRBD1 (5 bases). The material was CD4+ T cells from blood, obtained around 44 months after liver transplant. This sequence was found in a human patient who received a liver transplant. A subset of T cells may come from the graft donor. The chain's CDR3 is CASSEQGLNSPLHF. The CDR3 bases are TGTGCCAGCAGTGAGCAGGGTCTTAATTCACCCCTCCACTTT.